These 12 T cell receptor beta chains came from one sample sequenced in a study of T-cell reconstitution after alpha-beta-depleted transplantation in children. Preparation of the TCRbeta library was carried out with unique molecular identifiers. One entry per CDR3 protein, called by TCRdb with MiXCR from the PCR reads. The sample has 480,000 or so distinct CDR3 sequences; under 12% are singletons. The source material was PBMCs, sampled before TCRalphabeta/CD19-depleted stem cell transplant. The receptors shown here come from a child younger than 10 with inherited bone marrow failure, due to receive a stem cell transplant.

This clonotype was seen ten or more times. The chain uses TRBV28 and TRBJ2-1; D possibly corresponds to TRBD2 (5 bases). In germline, CDR1 is MDHEN, CDR2 SYDVKM. The V end was cut by 0 bases, the J end by 2 bases, with 8 bases between. The CDR3 is made up of 15 amino acids. This chain's CDR3 is CASSLWGVTYNEQFF. The DNA of the CDR3 is TGTGCCAGCAGTTTATGGGGAGTGACCTACAATGAGCAGTTCTTC. Combining the CDR3 with reference TRBV28 and TRBJ2-1 gives the whole variable domain DVKVTQSSRYLVKRTGEKVFLECVQDMDHENMFWYRQDPGLGLRLIYFSYDVKMKEKGDIPEGYSVSREKKERFSLILESASTNQTSMYLCASSLWGVTYNEQFFGPGTRLTVL.

This clonotype was seen repeatedly, ten times or more. This sequence joins TRBV5-1 and TRBJ1-3, with TRBD1 as a possible D gene (5 bases). V dropped 0 bases and J dropped 0 bases, with 13 bases sitting between them. CDR3 size: 17 residues. The germline gives CDR1 SGHRS, CDR2 YFSETQ. CDR3: CASSLVGRGASGNTIYF. The CDR3 DNA reads TGCGCCAGCAGCTTGGTGGGGCGGGGAGCCTCTGGAAACACCATATATTTT.

The V call is TRBV6-2 or TRBV6-3, the J call TRBJ2-7, with TRBD1 identical over 9 bases. This CDR3 contains 16 residues. In germline, CDR1 is MNHEY, CDR2 SVGEGT. The V and J ends lost 7 bases and 3 bases, in that order; junction bases with no gene match: 13. CDR3 loop: CASTIPLGQGVYEQYF. As DNA, the CDR3 is TGTGCCAGCACCATACCCCTGGGACAGGGTGTCTACGAGCAGTACTTC.

This clonotype was counted many times. The rearrangement links TRBV28 to TRBJ1-2; D gene uncertain. CDR1 and CDR2 from the germline V gene are MDHEN and SYDVKM. The CDR3 runs 12 residues. Trimming left V 2 bases short and J 2 bases short, with 3 bases between. CDR3 bases: TGTGCCAGCAGTTTAACAAACTATGGCTACACCTTC. The encoded protein is CASSLTNYGYTF.

This clonotype was recorded many times. The chain is built from TRBV15 and TRBJ2-5, with D perhaps TRBD1 (5 bases). Looked up from germline, CDR1 is LNHNV and CDR2 is YYDKDF (reference sequence). This CDR3 has 12 residues. V was pared by 9 bases and J by 6 bases, with 14 bases between. Here the CDR3 reads CATEGAGQTQYF. The CDR3 DNA reads as TGTGCCACTGAAGGGGCAGGGCAGACCCAGTACTTC.

This sequence joins TRBV5-1 and TRBJ2-7; D unclear. V dropped 0 bases and J dropped 3 bases, with 10 bases sitting between them. Germline CDR1 reads SGHRS; CDR2 reads YFSETQ. CDR3 length: 14 residues. As DNA, the CDR3 is TGCGCCAGCAGCTTGGGCGGCGTTTACTACGAGCAGTACTTC. Encoded protein: CASSLGGVYYEQYF.

This clonotype has at least ten counts. The chain couples TRBV4-3 to TRBJ2-7; perhaps TRBD2 as D (5 bases). CDR1 is LGHNA and CDR2 is YSLEER in the germline V gene. The V end lost 1 base, the J end lost 6 bases, and 19 bases lay between the germline ends. CDR3 length equals 16 residues. CDR3 sequence reads: CASSQVRASFGTEQYF. CDR3 bases: TGCGCCAGCAGCCAAGTCCGGGCTAGCTTCGGTACCGAGCAGTACTTC.

In its sample, this clonotype was seen a few times. The chain has TRBV12-3 or TRBV12-4 and TRBJ2-2, with D hard to call. Trimming left V 3 bases short and J 6 bases short, with 8 bases between. CDR3 length: 13 residues. The CDR3 region has the DNA TGTGCCAGCAGTTTGAGGCAGGCCGGGGAGCTGTTTTTT. Protein product: CASSLRQAGELFF.

The genes are TRBV7-9 and TRBJ2-1; 9 nucleotides line up with TRBD1. The CDR3 consists of 15 residues. The germline V gene has CDR1 SEHNR and CDR2 FQNEAQ (reference sequence). Unmatched junction bases numbered 9, after V lost 4 bases and J lost 8 bases. The CDR3 sequence is CASSSRDRDFHEQFF. The DNA of the CDR3 is TGTGCCAGCAGCTCACGGGACAGGGACTTTCATGAGCAGTTCTTC.

This clonotype was found many times. CDR3 DNA: TGTGCCTGGGGACAGGGACCTTACGAGCAGTACTTC. Protein sequence: CAWGQGPYEQYF. The V gene is TRBV28, the J gene TRBJ2-7; 9 bases line up with TRBD1. Germline V gene sequence: CDR1 MDHEN, CDR2 SYDVKM. With 11 bases clipped from V and 4 bases from J, the junction kept 6 bases outside the gene matches. CDR3 length equals 12 residues. Complete variable domain (other parts from reference TRBV28 and TRBJ2-7): DVKVTQSSRYLVKRTGEKVFLECVQDMDHENMFWYRQDPGLGLRLIYFSYDVKMKEKGDIPEGYSVSREKKERFSLILESASTNQTSMYLCAWGQGPYEQYFGPGTRLTVT.

This chain connects TRBV7-2 to TRBJ2-7; a weak D match, TRBD2 (5 bases). Trimming took off 2 bases at V and 0 bases at J, with 8 bases between the two ends. The CDR3 extends over 14 amino acids. Looked up from germline, CDR1 is SGHTA and CDR2 is FQGNSA. CDR3 in amino acids: CASSLRGISYEQYF. Here the CDR3 DNA reads TGTGCCAGCAGCTTAAGAGGGATCTCCTACGAGCAGTACTTC.

At least ten counts were recorded for this clonotype. The chain links TRBV4-2 to TRBJ2-7; D remains unclear. Germline V lookup: CDR1 LGHNA, CDR2 YNFKEQ. The CDR3 contains 14 residues. V gave up 2 bases and J gave up 2 bases, with 10 bases separating them. Written as DNA, the CDR3 is TGTGCCAGCAGCCAATCGGTGGAACCCTACGAGCAGTACTTC. Encoded protein: CASSQSVEPYEQYF.